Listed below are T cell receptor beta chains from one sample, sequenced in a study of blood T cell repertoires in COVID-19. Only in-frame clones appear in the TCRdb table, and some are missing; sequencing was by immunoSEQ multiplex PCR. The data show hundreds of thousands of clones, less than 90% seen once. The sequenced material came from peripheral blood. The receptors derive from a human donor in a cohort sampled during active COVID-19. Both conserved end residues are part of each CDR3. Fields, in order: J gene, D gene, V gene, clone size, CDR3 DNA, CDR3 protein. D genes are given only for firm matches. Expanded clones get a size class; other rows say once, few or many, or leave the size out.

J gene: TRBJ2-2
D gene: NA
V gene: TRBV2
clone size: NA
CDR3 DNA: TGTGCCAGCAGGGGGGACACAACGAACACCGGGGAGCTGTTTTTT
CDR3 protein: CASRGDTTNTGELFF

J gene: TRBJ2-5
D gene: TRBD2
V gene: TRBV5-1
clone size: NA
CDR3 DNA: TGCGCCAGCAGCTTGAGCGGGAACCAAGAGACCCAGTACTTC
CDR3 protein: CASSLSGNQETQYF

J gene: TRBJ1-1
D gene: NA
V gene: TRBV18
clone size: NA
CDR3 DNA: TGTGCCAGCTCTCCCACGCGGGGGACTGAAGCTTTCTTT
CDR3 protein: CASSPTRGTEAFF

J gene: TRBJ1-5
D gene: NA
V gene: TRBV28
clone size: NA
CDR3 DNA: TGTGCCAGCAGCCCCAGGATCCTCAATCAGCCCCAGCATTTT
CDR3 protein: CASSPRILNQPQHF

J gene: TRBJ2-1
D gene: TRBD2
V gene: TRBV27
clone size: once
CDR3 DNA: TGTGCCAGCAGTCTCGGGACTAGCGGGAGAGGAAACAATGAGCAGTTCTTC
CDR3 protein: CASSLGTSGRGNNEQFF

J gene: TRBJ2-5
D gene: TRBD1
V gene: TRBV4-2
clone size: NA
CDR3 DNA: TGTGCCAGCAGCCCGGGGACAGGAGATCAAGAGACCCAGTACTTC
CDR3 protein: CASSPGTGDQETQYF

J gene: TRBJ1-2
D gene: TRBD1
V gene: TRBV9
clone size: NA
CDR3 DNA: TGTGCCAGCAGCGCTCCGGGACAGGGCGGTTATGGCTACACCTTC
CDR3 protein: CASSAPGQGGYGYTF

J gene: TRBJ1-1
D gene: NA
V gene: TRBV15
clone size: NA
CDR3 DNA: TGTGCCACCAGCAGGGACGGGAGGGGACGCACTGAAGCTTTCTTT
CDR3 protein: CATSRDGRGRTEAFF

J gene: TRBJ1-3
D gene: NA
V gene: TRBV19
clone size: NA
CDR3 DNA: TGTGCCAGTAGTAACCCCGCCAGGGTTGCTGGAAACACCATATATTTT
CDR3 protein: CASSNPARVAGNTIYF

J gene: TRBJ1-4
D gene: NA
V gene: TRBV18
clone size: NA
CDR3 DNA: TGTGCCAGCTCACCGAGTGCAACTAATGAAAAACTGTTTTTT
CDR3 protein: CASSPSATNEKLFF

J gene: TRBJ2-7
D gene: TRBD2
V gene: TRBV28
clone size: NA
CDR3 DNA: TGTGCCAGCAGTTCGGCTAGCGGTTACGAGCAGTACTTC
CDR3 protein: CASSSASGYEQYF

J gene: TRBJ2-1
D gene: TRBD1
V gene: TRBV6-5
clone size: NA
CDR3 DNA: TGTGCCAGCAGTTACCGGGACAGGATATACAATGAGCAGTTCTTC
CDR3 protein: CASSYRDRIYNEQFF

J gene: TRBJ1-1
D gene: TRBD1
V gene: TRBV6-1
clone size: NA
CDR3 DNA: TGTGCCAGCAGTGAACAGGGGGTCACTGAAGCTTTCTTT
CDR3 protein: CASSEQGVTEAFF

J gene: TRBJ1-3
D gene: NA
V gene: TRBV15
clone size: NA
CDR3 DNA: TGTGCCACCAGCAGAGACAGTCGTGGAAACACCATATATTTT
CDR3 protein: CATSRDSRGNTIYF

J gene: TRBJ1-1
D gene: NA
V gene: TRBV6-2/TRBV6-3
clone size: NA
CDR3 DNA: TGTGCCAGCAGTTCCCAGTTCCGTGACACTGAAGCTTTCTTT
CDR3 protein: CASSSQFRDTEAFF

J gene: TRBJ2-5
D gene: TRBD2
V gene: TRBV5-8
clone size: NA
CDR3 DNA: TGTGCCAGCAGAGATAGCGGGAGCAAGACCCAGTACTTC
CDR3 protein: CASRDSGSKTQYF

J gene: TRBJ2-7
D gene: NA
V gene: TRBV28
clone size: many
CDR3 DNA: TGTGCCAGCAGTCACGATAACTCCGCATACGAGCAGTACTTC
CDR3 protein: CASSHDNSAYEQYF

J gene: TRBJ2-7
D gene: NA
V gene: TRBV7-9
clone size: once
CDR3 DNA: TGTGCCAGCAGCCTAGCTACAACCTACGAGCAGTACTTC
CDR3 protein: CASSLATTYEQYF

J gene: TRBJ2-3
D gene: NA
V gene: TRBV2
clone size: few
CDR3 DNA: TGTGCCAGCAGTGTCAAGGGGAGCACAGATACGCAGTATTTT
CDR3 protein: CASSVKGSTDTQYF

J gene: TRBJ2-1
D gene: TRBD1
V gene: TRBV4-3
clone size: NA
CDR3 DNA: TGCGCCAGCAGCCAAGATCGGACAGGTCTATACAATGAGCAGTTCTTC
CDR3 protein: CASSQDRTGLYNEQFF

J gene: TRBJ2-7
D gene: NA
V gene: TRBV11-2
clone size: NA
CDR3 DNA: TGTGCCAGCAGCTTAGCCCCCGCGGGTTTCGCGGGATCCTACGAGCAGTACTTC
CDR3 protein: CASSLAPAGFAGSYEQYF

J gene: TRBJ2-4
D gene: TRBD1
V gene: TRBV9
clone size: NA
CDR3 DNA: TGTGCCAGCAGTTCCTCCGGGACAGGGACAAACATTCAGTACTTC
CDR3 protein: CASSSSGTGTNIQYF

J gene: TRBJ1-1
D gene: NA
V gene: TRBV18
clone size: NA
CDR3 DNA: TGTGCCAGCTCACCATATTCGGGTGACACTGAAGCTTTCTTT
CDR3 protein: CASSPYSGDTEAFF

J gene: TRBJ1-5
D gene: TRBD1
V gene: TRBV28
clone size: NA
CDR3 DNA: TGTGCCAGCATCCGACAGGGCCTAGGGCCCCAGCATTTT
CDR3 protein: CASIRQGLGPQHF

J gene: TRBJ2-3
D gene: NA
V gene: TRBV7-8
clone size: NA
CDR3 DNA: TGTGCCAGCAGCCCCCGGCGGCTCTTCACAGATACGCAGTATTTT
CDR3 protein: CASSPRRLFTDTQYF

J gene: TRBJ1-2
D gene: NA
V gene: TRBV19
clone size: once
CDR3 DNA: TGTGCCAGTAGTATCCCCGGGGGATCGTCTGGCTACACCTTC
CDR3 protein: CASSIPGGSSGYTF